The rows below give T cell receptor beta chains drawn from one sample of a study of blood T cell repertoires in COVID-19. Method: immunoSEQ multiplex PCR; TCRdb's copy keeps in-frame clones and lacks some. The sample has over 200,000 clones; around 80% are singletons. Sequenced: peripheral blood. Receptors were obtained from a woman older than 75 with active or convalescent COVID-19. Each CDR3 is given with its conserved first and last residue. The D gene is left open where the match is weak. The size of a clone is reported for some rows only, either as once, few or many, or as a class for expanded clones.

DNA: TGTGCCAGCAGCTTCAGACAGGGGACTAACACCGGGGAGCTGTTTTTT
CDR3: CASSFRQGTNTGELFF
V: TRBV7-2
length: 16
J: TRBJ2-2
D: TRBD1
size: -

DNA: TGTGCCAGCAGCTGGGACAGGGTGACGAACACTGAAGCTTTCTTT
CDR3: CASSWDRVTNTEAFF
V: TRBV5-4
length: 15
J: TRBJ1-1
D: TRBD1
size: -

DNA: TGTGCCAGCAAACAGGGGGCGGGGGAGCAGTACTTC
CDR3: CASKQGAGEQYF
V: TRBV18
length: 12
J: TRBJ2-7
D: TRBD1
size: -

DNA: TGTGCCAGCAGTTACTCGTTGTCCCAGGGGTACGGCTACACCTTC
CDR3: CASSYSLSQGYGYTF
V: TRBV6-5
length: 15
J: TRBJ1-2
D: -
size: -

DNA: TGTGCCAGCAGCAAGGACAGCCCGACGTCGGATACGCAGTATTTT
CDR3: CASSKDSPTSDTQYF
V: TRBV2
length: 15
J: TRBJ2-3
D: -
size: -

DNA: TGTGCCAGCAGCTTAGAAGGGGCAAGGCTCCACTTT
CDR3: CASSLEGARLHF
V: TRBV11-2
length: 12
J: TRBJ1-6
D: -
size: many

DNA: TGTGCCAGCAGCCGGACAGGGTACTACAATGAGCAGTTCTTC
CDR3: CASSRTGYYNEQFF
V: TRBV9
length: 14
J: TRBJ2-1
D: TRBD1
size: -

DNA: TGTGCCAGCAGCCCGAGACTAGCGGGAGGCGAGCAGTACTTC
CDR3: CASSPRLAGGEQYF
V: TRBV9
length: 14
J: TRBJ2-7
D: TRBD2
size: -

DNA: TGCGCCAGCAGCCCGATGGGACAGGCCTACGAGCAGTACTTC
CDR3: CASSPMGQAYEQYF
V: TRBV5-1
length: 14
J: TRBJ2-7
D: TRBD1
size: -

DNA: TGTGCCACCAGTGATTCCCCAGGACAGGAGCAGTTCTTC
CDR3: CATSDSPGQEQFF
V: TRBV24-1
length: 13
J: TRBJ2-1
D: -
size: once

DNA: TGTGCCAGCAGCCCTCGACTAGTTGGCGAGCAGTACTTC
CDR3: CASSPRLVGEQYF
V: TRBV14
length: 13
J: TRBJ2-7
D: -
size: -

DNA: TGTGCCAGCTCACCACTGGTACAGGGGAGCTCCTATAATTCACCCCTCCACTTT
CDR3: CASSPLVQGSSYNSPLHF
V: TRBV18
length: 18
J: TRBJ1-6
D: TRBD1
size: -

DNA: TGCGCCAGCAGGGACCCGGGACTGACTCCCAAGCAGTACTTC
CDR3: CASRDPGLTPKQYF
V: TRBV10-2
length: 14
J: TRBJ2-7
D: -
size: -

DNA: TGTGCCTCCTCAGTGGGCCTTGGGGAAAAACTGTTTTTT
CDR3: CASSVGLGEKLFF
V: TRBV10-3
length: 13
J: TRBJ1-4
D: -
size: -

DNA: TGTGCCAGCTCAGAGCGGGAGAGCTCCTACGAGCAGTACTTC
CDR3: CASSERESSYEQYF
V: TRBV18
length: 14
J: TRBJ2-7
D: TRBD2
size: -

DNA: TGTGCCAGCAGCTCACCTAGCGGGATCTCTAGTTCCTACAATGAGCAGTTCTTC
CDR3: CASSSPSGISSSYNEQFF
V: TRBV21-1
length: 18
J: TRBJ2-1
D: -
size: -